This entry lists 8 T cell receptor beta chains sequenced from one sample in a study of T cells expressing NK-cell markers. No DNA is given; TCRdb re-called the 5' RACE reads and lists each CDR3 protein once. Its table records 440,000 or so distinct CDR3 sequences. The material sequenced was blood T cells: a sorted CD56 or NKG2C T cell subset, CD4+ or CD8+ T cells, or bulk PBMC T cells (not recorded which). These receptors originate from a woman aged 18 to 75 in good health.

The rearrangement uses TRBV5-4 and TRBJ1-6; the TCRdb call, TRBD1, lacks DNA for checking. Germline V gene data show CDR1 as SGHNT and CDR2 as YYREEE (reference sequence). This CDR3 comprises 15 residues. The CDR3 reads CASSLWGAEIGPLHF.

This chain joins TRBV30 and TRBJ2-2; the D gene TCRdb calls, TRBD1, cannot be checked with no DNA. This CDR3 spans 16 amino acids. CDR1 is GTSNPN, CDR2 SVGIG, per germline (reference sequence). The CDR3: CAWSSGGGRNTGELFF.

The chain uses TRBV29-1 and TRBJ1-4; TCRdb proposes TRBD1, but this gene call is untestable without DNA. The CDR3 consists of 18 residues. Germline V lookup: CDR1 SQVTM, CDR2 ANQGSEA. The CDR3 loop is CSVPEVQGGINSNEKLFF. The full variable domain, with the rest looked up from reference TRBV29-1 and TRBJ1-4, is SAVISQKPSRDICQRGTSLTIQCQVDSQVTMMFWYRQQPGQSLTLIATANQGSEATYESGFVIDKFPISRPNLTFSTLTVSNMSPEDSSIYLCSVPEVQGGINSNEKLFFGSGTQLSVL.

The J gene is TRBJ2-3, the V gene TRBV7-9; TCRdb names TRBD2, which stays unverified in the absence of DNA. The germline gives CDR1 SEHNR, CDR2 FQNEAQ (reference sequence). The CDR3 is 17 residues long. CDR3: CASSTRQVAGEADTQYF. Using reference TRBV7-9 and TRBJ2-3 for the parts outside the CDR3, the full variable domain is DTGVSQNPRHKITKRGQNVTFRCDPISEHNRLYWYRQTLGQGPEFLTYFQNEAQLEKSRLLSDRFSAERPKGSFSTLEIQRTEQGDSAMYLCASSTRQVAGEADTQYFGPGTRLTVL.

The V gene is TRBV7-8, the J gene TRBJ1-5; TCRdb reports TRBD1, a call that lacks DNA to check it against. CDR1 is SGHVS, CDR2 FQNEAQ, per germline. CDR3 length equals 15 residues. The CDR3 sequence is CASSLRQGRNQPQHF.

The rearrangement links TRBV3-1 to TRBJ2-1; TCRdb names TRBD2, which stays unverified in the absence of DNA. The CDR3 spans 14 residues. Germline assignment: CDR1 LGHDT and CDR2 YNNKEL (reference sequence). CDR3 residues: CASGTSGRGNEQFF.

This chain joins TRBV5-1 and TRBJ2-1; TCRdb selects TRBD2, and the lack of DNA leaves this call unchecked. The CDR3 is made up of 16 amino acids. Germline CDR1 SGHRS, CDR2 YFSETQ. The CDR3 here is CASSLDGSVAFNEQFF.

The rearrangement uses TRBV5-5 and TRBJ2-7; checking the TCRdb D call of TRBD1 is not possible without DNA. Germline-derived CDR1 and CDR2 are SGHKS and YYEKEE (reference sequence). The CDR3 covers 14 residues. The CDR3 protein is CASSMWTGEYEQYF.